This T cell receptor beta chain was sequenced during a study of T cell changes during pregnancy in multiple sclerosis. Only in-frame clones appear in the TCRdb table, and some are missing; sequencing was by immunoSEQ multiplex PCR. This sample carries tens of thousands of clones, around 90% of them seen once, and the ten largest clones take 0.74%. From germline, CDR1 is SNHLY and CDR2 FYNNEI. With 7 bases clipped from V and 0 bases from J, the junction kept 9 bases outside the gene matches. The CDR3 totals 16 residues. Sequenced material: CD4+ T cells from peripheral blood mononuclear cells, taken in the first trimester of pregnancy. The rearrangement uses TRBV2 and TRBJ2-4, with 7 bases fitting TRBD2. This TCR came from a female donor in good health, enrolled as a control in a pregnancy study. CDR3: CASTSPAGIAKNIQYF. CDR3 sequence (DNA): TGTGCCAGCACCTCCCCAGCGGGAATAGCCAAAAACATTCAGTACTTC.